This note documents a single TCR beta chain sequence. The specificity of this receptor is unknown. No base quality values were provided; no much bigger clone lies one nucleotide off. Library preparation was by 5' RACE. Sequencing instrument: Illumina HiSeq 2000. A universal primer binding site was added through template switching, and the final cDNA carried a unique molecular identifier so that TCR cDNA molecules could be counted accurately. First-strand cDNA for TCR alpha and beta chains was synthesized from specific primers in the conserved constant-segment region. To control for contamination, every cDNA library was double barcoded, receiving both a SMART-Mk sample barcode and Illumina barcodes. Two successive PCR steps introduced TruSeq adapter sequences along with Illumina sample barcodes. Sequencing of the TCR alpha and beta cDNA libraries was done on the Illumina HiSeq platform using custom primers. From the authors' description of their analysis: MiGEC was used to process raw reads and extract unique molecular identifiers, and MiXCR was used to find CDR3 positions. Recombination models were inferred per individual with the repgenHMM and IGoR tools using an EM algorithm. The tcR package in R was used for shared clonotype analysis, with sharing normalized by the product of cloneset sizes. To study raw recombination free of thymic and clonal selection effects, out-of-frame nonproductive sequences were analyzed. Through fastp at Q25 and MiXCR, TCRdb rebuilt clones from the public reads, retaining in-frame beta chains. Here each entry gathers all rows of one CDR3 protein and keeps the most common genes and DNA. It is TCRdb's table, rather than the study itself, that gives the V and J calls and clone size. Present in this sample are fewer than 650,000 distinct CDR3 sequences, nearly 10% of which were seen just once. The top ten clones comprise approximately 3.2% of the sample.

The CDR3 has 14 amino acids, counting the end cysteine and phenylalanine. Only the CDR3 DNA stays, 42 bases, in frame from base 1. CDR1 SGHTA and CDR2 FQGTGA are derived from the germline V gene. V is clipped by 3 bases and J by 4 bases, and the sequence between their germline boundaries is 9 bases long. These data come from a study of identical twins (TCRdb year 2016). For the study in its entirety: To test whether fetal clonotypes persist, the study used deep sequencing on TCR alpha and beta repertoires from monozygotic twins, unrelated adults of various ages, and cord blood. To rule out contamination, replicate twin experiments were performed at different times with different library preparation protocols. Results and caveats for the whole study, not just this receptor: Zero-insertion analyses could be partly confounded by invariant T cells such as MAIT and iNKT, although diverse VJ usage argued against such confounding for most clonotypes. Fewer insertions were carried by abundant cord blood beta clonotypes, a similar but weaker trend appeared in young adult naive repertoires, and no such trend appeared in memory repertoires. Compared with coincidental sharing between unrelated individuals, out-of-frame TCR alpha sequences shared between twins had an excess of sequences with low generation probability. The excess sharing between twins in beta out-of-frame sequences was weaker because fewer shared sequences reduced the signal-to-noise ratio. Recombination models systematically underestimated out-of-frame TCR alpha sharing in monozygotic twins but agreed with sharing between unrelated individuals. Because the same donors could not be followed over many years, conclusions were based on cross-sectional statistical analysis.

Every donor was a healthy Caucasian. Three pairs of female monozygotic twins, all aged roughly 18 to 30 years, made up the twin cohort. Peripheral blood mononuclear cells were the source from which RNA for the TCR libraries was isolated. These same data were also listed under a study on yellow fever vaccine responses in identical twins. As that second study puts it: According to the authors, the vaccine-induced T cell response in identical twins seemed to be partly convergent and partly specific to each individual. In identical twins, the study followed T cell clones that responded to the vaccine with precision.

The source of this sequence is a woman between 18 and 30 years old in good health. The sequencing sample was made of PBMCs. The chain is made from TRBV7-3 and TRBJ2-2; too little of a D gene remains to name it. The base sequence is TGTGCCAGCAGCTTCGAAGGGTTCACCGGGGAGCTGTTTTTT. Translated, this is CASSFEGFTGELFF.